The clone carrying this T cell receptor (beta chain) was detected a few times. The target antigen is unknown. These data belong to a study of response to subunit inactivated influenza vaccine. TCRdb used MiXCR to reprocess the RT-PCR reads, holding one entry per CDR3 protein. The sample has over 750,000 distinct CDR3 sequences, roughly 20% seen once. Germline V CDR1 and CDR2: SGHAT, FQDESV (reference sequence). Trimming took 4 bases from V and 0 from J, leaving 12 bases between them. This CDR3 spans 15 amino acids. Study-wide points: Each seasonal flu vaccination may recruit only limited new T cells, authors suggested.

This sequence originates from a man aged 45-65 years who received an inactivated influenza vaccine. The rearrangement uses TRBV11-1 and TRBJ1-2; D gene ambiguous. The sample consisted of PBMCs from blood, taken roughly 5 days after vaccination. The CDR3 DNA sequence: TGTGCCAGCAGCTCCTACAGAGAATCTAACTATGGCTACACCTTC. It translates to CASSSYRESNYGYTF. Complete variable domain (other parts from reference TRBV11-1 and TRBJ1-2): EAEVAQSPRYKITEKSQAVAFWCDPISGHATLYWYRQILGQGPELLVQFQDESVVDDSQLPKDRFSAERLKGVDSTLKIQPAELGDSAMYLCASSSYRESNYGYTFGSGTRLTVV.